The 9 T cell receptor delta chains in this list originate from one sample, sequenced in a study of γδ T cells in repeated Plasmodium falciparum infection (dated by TCRdb to the early 2020s). Libraries were made using multiplex PCR. Sequencing relied on an Illumina MiSeq. After TCRdb called clones again from the public reads with CATT, rows with identical DNA were merged. This sample comprises some 50,000 delta-chain clones, 1.6% of them detected only once. The ten largest account for over 6.5% of the sample. For bulk TCR repertoire analysis, Vgamma9/Vdelta2+ and Vdelta2-negative gammadelta T cell populations were isolated by flow sorting from peripheral blood mononuclear cells. Sequenced: gamma-delta T cells from blood. All receptors derive from a pool of human donors (malaria-infected and uninfected, not separated).

As concerns this clone: This is likely an artifact of a read error, given a far larger clone one base away. This specimen includes other DNA sequences encoding the same CDR3. The CDR3 spells CALGEFGGYTDKLIF. Here the CDR3 DNA reads TGTGCTCTCGGGGAATTTGGAGGATACACCGATAAACTCATCTTT. V usage is TRDV1 and J usage is TRDJ1; TRDD3 is a possible D gene (5 bases). TCRdb lists no J gene, so it was determined here by aligning the DNA to germline. CDR1 and CDR2 (germline): TSWWSYY, QGS. This CDR3 region has 15 residues.

This clone was detected ten times or more. V gene TRDV2 combines with J gene TRDJ1, with no clear D. TCRdb lists no J gene, so it was determined here by aligning the DNA to germline. Germline V CDR1 and CDR2: GEAIGNYY, EKD. V lost 3 bases, J lost 0 bases, and 13 bases lay in between. This CDR3 is built from 15 residues. CDR3 residues: CACDDVTGYTDKLIF. CDR3 in DNA: TGTGCCTGTGACGACGTTACCGGGTACACCGATAAACTCATCTTT.

A remark on this clone: The TCRdb protein, from a much larger clone, departs from this DNA's translation at residue 7, likely by read error; the protein shown derives from the DNA. The chain couples TRDV1 to TRDJ1, with a possible D match to TRDD3 (5 bases). Germline V CDR1 and CDR2: TSWWSYY, QGS. The length of the CDR3 is 15 residues. CDR3: CAKGRGNGSTDKLIF. DNA of the CDR3: TGTGCCAAAGGGCGGGGAAACGGCTCCACCGATAAACTCATCTTT.

In regard to this clone: Translating this DNA gives a protein that differs at residue 4 from the TCRdb one, which belongs to a much larger clone; a read error is likely, and the protein shown is this translation. The chain has TRDV1 and TRDJ1; 12 positions match TRDD3. In germline, CDR1 is TSWWSYY, CDR2 QGS. There are 21 residues in the CDR3. CDR3 bases: TGTGCTCTTAGGGAGCCCACCGCAACCTGGGGGATACGGGCCTACACCGATAAACTCATCTTT. Its protein product is CALREPTATWGIRAYTDKLIF.

This clone was counted between two and nine times. The protein that TCRdb holds for this DNA derives from a much larger clone and differs from the translated DNA at residue 17, which likely indicates a read error; the protein shown here is translated from the DNA. The chain employs TRDV1 and TRDJ1, with D possibly matching TRDD2 (5 bases). The J gene comes from matching the DNA to germline here; TCRdb lacks it. V lost 2 bases to trimming and J lost 3 bases, with 34 bases between them. Germline V gives CDR1 TSWWSYY, CDR2 QGS. The CDR3 is made up of 22 amino acids. CDR3 protein: CALGEGLLEPTYEAGYADKLIF. The DNA of the CDR3 is TGTGCTCTTGGGGAAGGCCTTCTCGAACCCACGTACGAGGCGGGGTACGCCGATAAACTCATCTTT.

For this clone: A single base is all that separates this from a far larger clone, so a read error is likely. The same CDR3 also results from other DNA sequences found in this sample. V gene assignment gives TRDV1, but the J gene was left uncalled; the D call of TRDD3 is as the table states it, not checked on the DNA. The CDR3 length is 21 residues. CDR1 and CDR2 (germline): TSWWSYY, QGS. The CDR3 loop is CALGVSPTLSYWGFYTDKLIF. In nucleotides, the CDR3 is TGTGCTCTTGGGGTTTCGCCTACTCTATCTTACTGGGGATTTTACACCGATAAGCTCATCTTT.

As concerns this clone: The TCRdb record carries a much larger clone's protein, which differs from this DNA's translation at residue 7; a read error is the likely cause, and the protein listed here is the DNA translation. The chain couples TRDV2 to TRDJ1; possible D gene TRDD3, 5 bases. No J gene was available from TCRdb, and it was assigned here by a germline match of the DNA. The CDR3 length is 17 residues. CDR1 is GEAIGNYY, CDR2 EKD, per germline. V lost 6 bases and J 0 bases, leaving 22 bases between the germline ends. CDR3 residues: CACSALEGTRYTDKLIF. CDR3 in DNA: TGTGCCTGTTCCGCTTTGGAGGGGACCCGATACACCGATAAACTCATCTTT.

This clone was detected ten times or more. This probably arose from a read error, given a far larger clone one base away. This specimen includes other DNA sequences encoding the same CDR3. The chain uses TRDV1 and TRDJ1; tentatively, D is TRDD3 (5 bases). The V gene lost 4 bases and the J gene lost 0 bases, with 24 bases spanning the gap. CDR3 length: 19 amino acids. Germline V gene sequence: CDR1 TSWWSYY, CDR2 QGS. The CDR3 loop is CALGGLSRSGALYTDKLIF. CDR3 in DNA: TGTGCTCTTGGGGGGCTCTCGAGGTCGGGGGCCCTGTACACCGATAAACTCATCTTT.

The sample holds a few counts of this clone. This DNA's translation and the protein TCRdb lists, from a much larger clone, do not match at residue 11, likely due to a read error; the protein shown is translated from the DNA. J is TRDJ1 and V is TRDV1; D might be TRDD3 (6 bases). As TCRdb names no J gene, one was assigned here on the basis of a DNA match to germline. The CDR3 totals 18 residues. Germline assignment: CDR1 TSWWSYY and CDR2 QGS. Trimming took 5 bases from V and 0 from J, leaving 22 bases between them. The CDR3 DNA is TGTGCTCTTGGGAAAATAAGTGGGGGGTGGTGGTACACCGATAAACTCATCTTT. Its translation: CALGKISGGWWYTDKLIF.